One and the same sample provided the 28 T cell receptor beta chains below, sequenced in a study of Ad26.COV2.S vaccination and SARS-CoV-2 variants. Noted treatment: 19 received Ad26.COV2.S at low or high dose, single or two shots; roughly five received placebo; per-sample allocation not given. Each sample was drawn 63 days after the first injection (of vaccine or placebo). The assay was immunoSEQ multiplex PCR, and TCRdb's table has in-frame clones only and misses some. The repertoire includes about 680,000 clones, more than 70% of them detected once, and around 1.4% sits in the top ten. This sample comprised peripheral blood, obtained in a trial of Ad26.COV2.S vaccine versus placebo. These receptors all stem from a person aged 18-65 years who received the Ad26.COV2.S COVID-19 vaccine or a placebo.

The rearrangement joins TRBV7-2 to TRBJ2-7; D uncertain. CDR3 length equals 13 residues. Germline CDR1 and CDR2: SGHTA and FQGNSA. Trimming pared 0 bases from V and 4 bases from J, leaving 7 bases between. For the CDR3, the DNA is TGTGCCAGCAGCTTAGCGTTTGGGTACGAGCAGTACTTC. It specifies CASSLAFGYEQYF. Full variable domain (rest looked up from reference TRBV7-2 and TRBJ2-7): GAGVSQSPSNKVTEKGKDVELRCDPISGHTALYWYRQSLGQGLEFLIYFQGNSAPDKSGLPSDRFSAERTGGSVSTLTIQRTQQEDSAVYLCASSLAFGYEQYFGPGTRLTVT.

The J gene is TRBJ1-1, the V gene TRBV6-4; D gene uncertain. V was cut by 7 bases and J by 4 bases, with 13 bases left in between. Germline values: CDR1 MRHNA, CDR2 SNTAGT. The CDR3 runs to 13 residues. As DNA, the CDR3 is TGTGCCAGCAAAATTGGAGGGCGCACTGAAGCTTTCTTT. This codes for CASKIGGRTEAFF.

This rearrangement joins TRBV7-9 to TRBJ1-3, with a possible D match to TRBD1 (6 bases). Germline CDR1 and CDR2: SEHNR and FQNEAQ (reference sequence). CDR3 size: 14 residues. V gave up 5 bases and J gave up 3 bases, with 11 bases separating them. The CDR3 DNA reads as TGTGCCAGCAGCCAAACAGGGAATGGAAACACCATATATTTT. Protein product: CASSQTGNGNTIYF.

This clone appeared once. The chain combines TRBV15 with TRBJ2-2; TRBD2 matches at 7 bases. Per the germline V gene, CDR1 is LNHNV and CDR2 is YYDKDF (reference sequence). There are 17 residues in the CDR3. The J segment lost 1 base and the V segment lost 1 base, leaving 6 bases of the junction unmatched. The CDR3 reads CATSRGREGMNTGELFF. CDR3 nucleotides: TGTGCCACCAGCAGAGGCAGGGAGGGGATGAACACCGGGGAGCTGTTTTTT.

This clone was observed a few times. V gene TRBV5-4 combines with J gene TRBJ1-3, with D hard to call. The CDR3 consists of 13 residues. Trimming took 2 bases from V and 0 from J, leaving 3 bases between them. Germline values: CDR1 SGHNT, CDR2 YYREEE (reference sequence). CDR3 amino acids: CASSFFSGNTIYF. CDR3 coding DNA: TGTGCCAGCAGCTTTTTCTCTGGAAACACCATATATTTT.

J is TRBJ2-1 and V is TRBV9; weak D call: TRBD2 (6 bases). Germline V CDR1 and CDR2: SGDLS, YYNGEE. The CDR3 length is 16 residues. The germline V and J ends were trimmed by 4 bases and 1 base, with 15 bases remaining between them. In DNA form, the CDR3 reads TGTGCCAGCAGCTCCTTCGGGAGTGGGTCCTACAATGAGCAGTTCTTC. It is translated as CASSSFGSGSYNEQFF.

J is TRBJ1-5 and V is TRBV15; D is ambiguous. Germline V CDR1 and CDR2: LNHNV, YYDKDF (reference sequence). Trimming took 0 bases from V and 4 from J, leaving 13 bases between them. The CDR3 is 16 residues long. The CDR3 region has the DNA TGTGCCACCAGCAGAGATCAGTCGACACAGAATCAGCCCCAGCATTTT. This gives the protein CATSRDQSTQNQPQHF.

The chain has TRBV7-2 and TRBJ1-6; no reliable D call. This CDR3 is built from 12 residues. Trimming took off 6 bases at V and 4 bases at J, with 4 bases between the two ends. Germline CDR1 is SGHTA and CDR2 is FQGNSA. The CDR3 DNA reads TGTGCCAGCAGTGATTATAATTCACCCCTCCACTTT. It yields the protein CASSDYNSPLHF.

This chain links TRBV3-1 (or the pseudogene TRBV3-2) with TRBJ2-5; the match to TRBD2 covers 11 bases. Germline CDR1 reads LGHDT; CDR2 reads YNNKEL (reference sequence). J lost 2 bases, V lost 4 bases, and 6 bases had no gene match. The CDR3 covers 16 residues. This chain's CDR3 is CASSPRLAGFQETQYF. CDR3 nucleotide sequence: TGTGCCAGCAGCCCAAGACTAGCGGGATTTCAAGAGACCCAGTACTTC.

The CDR3 region is CASSRTQPYEQYF. As DNA, the CDR3 is TGTGCCAGCAGCCGGACGCAACCCTACGAGCAGTACTTC. The chain joins TRBV7-9 to TRBJ2-7, with D unclear. There are 13 residues in the CDR3. V was shortened by 5 bases and J by 2 bases, with 10 bases between the two germline ends. The germline CDR1 and CDR2 sequences are SEHNR and FQNEAQ (reference sequence).

The gene calls are TRBV10-2 and TRBJ2-2, with D tentatively TRBD1 (5 bases). Trimming left V 6 bases short and J 4 bases short, with 9 bases between. Germline loops: CDR1 WSHSY, CDR2 SAAADI. The CDR3 length is 13 residues. In DNA form, the CDR3 reads TGCGCCAGCAGGCAAGGGGTCACCGGGGAGCTGTTTTTT. Translating gives CASRQGVTGELFF.

The V gene is TRBV30, the J gene TRBJ1-3; a weak D match, TRBD1 (5 bases). This CDR3 has 12 amino acids. Per germline, CDR1 GTSNPN and CDR2 SVGIG (reference sequence). Between the trimmed V and J ends, which lost 2 bases and 11 bases, there was a span of 13 bases. The chain's CDR3 is CAWSSQGGSIYF. The CDR3 DNA sequence: TGTGCCTGGAGTTCGCAGGGAGGGTCCATATATTTT.

The V gene is TRBV19, the J gene TRBJ2-6; D is perhaps TRBD1 (6 bases). The CDR3 consists of 17 residues. V was cut by 3 bases and J by 4 bases, with 16 bases left in between. CDR1 and CDR2 from the germline V gene are LNHDA and SQIVND (reference sequence). The CDR3 spells CASSISPTGFGANVLTF. CDR3 DNA sequence: TGTGCCAGTAGTATCAGCCCGACAGGTTTCGGGGCCAACGTCCTGACTTTC.

This chain connects TRBV6-6 to TRBJ1-1; tentatively, D is TRBD1 (5 bases). The germline V and J ends were trimmed by 2 bases and 8 bases, with 15 bases remaining between them. CDR3 length: 14 amino acids. In germline, CDR1 is MNHNY, CDR2 SVGAGI (reference sequence). The CDR3: CASSYPDIPWEAFF. In DNA, the CDR3 is TGTGCCAGCAGTTACCCGGACATCCCTTGGGAAGCTTTCTTT.

The chain carries TRBV5-4 and TRBJ1-2, with a tentative D call TRBD1 (6 bases). With 9 bases removed from V and 9 bases from J, the gap between germline ends came to 18 bases. The CDR3 consists of 12 residues. Germline values: CDR1 SGHNT, CDR2 YYREEE (reference sequence). DNA of the CDR3: TGTGCCACCTACGGACAGCGACCGAGCTACACCTTC. Encoded protein: CATYGQRPSYTF.

The V and J genes are TRBV5-1 and TRBJ2-7, with 8 bases lining up with TRBD1. The germline CDR1 and CDR2 sequences are SGHRS and YFSETQ. V shed 3 bases, J shed 6 bases, and the junction held 5 bases outside the gene matches. The CDR3 has 13 amino acids. CDR3: CASSYGQGAEQYF. CDR3 coding DNA: TGCGCCAGCAGCTATGGACAGGGAGCCGAGCAGTACTTC.

J is TRBJ2-7 and V is TRBV2, with 8 bases matching TRBD2. V lost 7 bases, J lost 0 bases, and 2 bases stayed unmatched. The CDR3 has 13 residues. From germline, CDR1 is SNHLY and CDR2 FYNNEI. CDR3 loop: CASTSGYSYEQYF. DNA for the CDR3: TGTGCCAGCACTAGCGGGTACTCCTACGAGCAGTACTTC.

This sequence joins TRBV18 and TRBJ1-2; D call uncertain. CDR3 length: 14 residues. Between the trimmed V and J ends, which lost 3 bases and 4 bases, there was a span of 12 bases. Germline CDR1 is KGHSH and CDR2 is LQKENI. This chain's CDR3 is CASSPVGGRYGYTF. The DNA for the CDR3 is TGTGCCAGCTCACCCGTCGGAGGCCGCTATGGCTACACCTTC.

The chain employs TRBV5-1 and TRBJ1-1, with TRBD1 matching 9 bases. Germline V gene sequence: CDR1 SGHRS, CDR2 YFSETQ. The CDR3 runs to 14 residues. Germline trimming cut 2 bases from V and 5 bases from J; bases unmatched to any gene: 4. The CDR3 loop is CASSFRDRVTEAFF. The CDR3 coding sequence is TGCGCCAGCAGCTTCCGGGACAGGGTTACTGAAGCTTTCTTT. The full variable domain, completed using reference TRBV5-1 and TRBJ1-1, is KAGVTQTPRYLIKTRGQQVTLSCSPISGHRSVSWYQQTPGQGLQFLFEYFSETQRNKGNFPGRFSGRQFSNSRSEMNVSTLELGDSALYLCASSFRDRVTEAFFGQGTRLTVV.

The sample holds a few counts of this clone. The V and J genes are TRBV3-1 (or the pseudogene TRBV3-2) and TRBJ1-3; D ambiguous. The ends were cut back, 4 bases at V and 3 bases at J, with 13 bases in the middle. There are 15 residues in the CDR3. Per germline, CDR1 LGHDT and CDR2 YNNKEL (reference sequence). The CDR3 coding sequence is TGTGCCAGCAGCCGGCCTCGGTCATATGGAAACACCATATATTTT. Translating it yields CASSRPRSYGNTIYF.

The rearrangement joins TRBV5-1 to TRBJ2-6; D gene ambiguous. The CDR3 length is 15 residues. Deletions cut 5 bases from V and 0 bases from J, with 9 bases between. Germline CDR1 and CDR2: SGHRS and YFSETQ. CDR3 nucleotide sequence: TGCGCCAGCAGATCATCAGGCTCTGGGGCCAACGTCCTGACTTTC. Protein product: CASRSSGSGANVLTF.

The CDR3 sequence: CASRPLWGQGANANYGYTF. The CDR3 DNA is TGTGCCAGCAGACCACTTTGGGGACAGGGGGCGAACGCAAACTATGGCTACACCTTC. This chain connects TRBV3-1 (or the pseudogene TRBV3-2) to TRBJ1-2, with 12 nucleotides matching TRBD1. The CDR3 runs to 19 residues. Germline V gene lookup returns CDR1 LGHDT and CDR2 YNNKEL (reference sequence). V lost 6 bases to trimming and J lost 2 bases; unmatched junction nucleotides: 16.

The chain combines TRBV10-3 with TRBJ1-5; TRBD1 aligns across 9 bases. Germline V CDR1 and CDR2: ENHRY, SYGVKD. The CDR3 spans 14 residues. The ends lost 10 bases at V and 1 base at J; junction bases unmatched: 5. CDR3 coding DNA: TGTGCCACCACAGGACAGGGGAGCAATCAGCCCCAGCATTTT. Protein product: CATTGQGSNQPQHF.

This sequence joins TRBV7-9 and TRBJ2-3; D is possibly TRBD2 (6 bases). The CDR3 has 15 residues. The germline CDR1 and CDR2 sequences are SEHNR and FQNEAQ (reference sequence). The V and J ends lost 5 bases and 4 bases respectively, with 16 bases between them. CDR3 DNA sequence: TGTGCCAGCAGCCCTCTAGCACCGGGGGCAGATACGCAGTATTTT. As protein: CASSPLAPGADTQYF.

The V gene is TRBV6-5, the J gene TRBJ1-4, with 10 positions matching TRBD1. The germline gives CDR1 MNHEY, CDR2 SVGAGI. The CDR3 length is 16 residues. Losses at the gene ends were 0 bases for V and 7 bases for J; bases not matched to a gene: 5. CDR3 sequence: CASSYSGQGGSEKLFF. In DNA form, the CDR3 reads TGTGCCAGCAGTTACTCCGGACAGGGGGGGAGTGAAAAACTGTTTTTT.

In this sample, this clone turned up a few times. The J gene is TRBJ1-6, the V gene TRBV6-5, with D perhaps TRBD1 (5 bases). Trimming pared 4 bases from V and 8 bases from J, leaving 12 bases between. The CDR3 totals 14 residues. Germline loops: CDR1 MNHEY, CDR2 SVGAGI. CDR3 amino acids: CASSWGEFDSPLHF. In nucleotides, the CDR3 is TGTGCCAGCAGTTGGGGGGAATTTGATTCACCCCTCCACTTT.

The chain carries TRBV27 and TRBJ2-7; either TRBD1 or TRBD2 may fit D (5 bases each). Germline assignment: CDR1 MNHEY and CDR2 SMNVEV (reference sequence). V shed 5 bases and J shed 3 bases, with 17 bases lying between them. The CDR3 runs 15 residues. In DNA, the CDR3 is TGTGCCAGCAGTCTTAGCCCGGGGCAGGGCTACGAGCAGTACTTC. Translating gives CASSLSPGQGYEQYF.

The chain recombines TRBV3-1 (or the pseudogene TRBV3-2) with TRBJ1-4; D call uncertain. The V gene lost 2 bases and the J gene lost 5 bases, with 9 bases spanning the gap. Germline V gene lookup returns CDR1 LGHDT and CDR2 YNNKEL (reference sequence). The CDR3 spans 14 residues. CDR3 DNA sequence: TGTGCCAGCAGCCAACTGTACGGAAATGAAAAACTGTTTTTT. Its translation is CASSQLYGNEKLFF.